The clone carrying this TCR beta chain was seen only a few times. These data come from a study of identical twins. One entry per CDR3 protein, called by TCRdb with MiXCR from the 5' RACE reads. Counted here are about 890,000 distinct CDR3 sequences, roughly an eighth occurring once; the ten biggest clones make up roughly 1.5%. The CDR3 runs 17 residues. V was shortened by 4 bases and J by 0 bases, with 13 bases between the two germline ends. Separately, the same data were catalogued under a study of yellow fever vaccine responses in identical twins.

The chain employs TRBV12-3 or TRBV12-4 and TRBJ2-6, with D tentatively TRBD1 (6 bases). The material sequenced was PBMCs. The receptor was derived from a woman under 30 in good health. The CDR3 DNA is TGTGCCAGCAGTTCGCGGACAGTTAGCTCTGGGGCCAACGTCCTGACTTTC. This sequence encodes CASSSRTVSSGANVLTF.